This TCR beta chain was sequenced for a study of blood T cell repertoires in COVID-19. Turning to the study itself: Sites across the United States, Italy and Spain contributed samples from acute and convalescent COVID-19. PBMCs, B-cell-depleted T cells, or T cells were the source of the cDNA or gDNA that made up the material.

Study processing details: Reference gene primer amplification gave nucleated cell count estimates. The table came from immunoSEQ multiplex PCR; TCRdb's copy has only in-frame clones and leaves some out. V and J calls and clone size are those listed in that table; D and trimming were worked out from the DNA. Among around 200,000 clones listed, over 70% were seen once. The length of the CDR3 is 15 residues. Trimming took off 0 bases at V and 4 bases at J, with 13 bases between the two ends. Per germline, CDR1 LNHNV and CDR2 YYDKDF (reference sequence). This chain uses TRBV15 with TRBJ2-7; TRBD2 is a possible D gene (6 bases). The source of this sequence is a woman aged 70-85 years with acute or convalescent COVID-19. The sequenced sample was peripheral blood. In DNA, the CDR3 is TGTGCCACCAGCAGAGATCGCGACGGGAGTTACGAGCAGTACTTC. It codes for CATSRDRDGSYEQYF.